This T cell receptor beta chain was sequenced in a study of blood T cell repertoires in COVID-19. Study-level background: Specimens from acute and convalescent COVID-19 originated in the United States, Italy and Spain. From T cells, B-cell-depleted T cells, or PBMCs came the material, which was cDNA or gDNA.

The CDR3 consists of 14 residues. The germline gives CDR1 SEHNR, CDR2 FQNEAQ (reference sequence). The V and J ends lost 3 bases and 4 bases respectively, with 10 bases between them. Seattle's enrolled individuals joined amid active infection and were then monitored longitudinally. Authors' analysis steps: Quantification of nucleated cells was approximated via reference gene primer amplification. The repertoire was sequenced with immunoSEQ multiplex PCR; TCRdb's copy has only in-frame clones and lacks some. V and J calls and clone size are copied from that table; D and trimming were computed from the DNA. The sample holds 250,000 to 350,000 clones, 84% seen once.

This clonotype was obtained from a human donor with COVID-19, enrolled during active disease. The donor label of this sample is uncertain. The V call is TRBV7-9, the J call TRBJ1-3; possible D gene TRBD1, 5 bases. The material sequenced was peripheral blood. CDR3 nucleotides: TGTGCCAGCAGCTTGGGGGGGAGCGGAAACACCATATATTTT. Translating gives CASSLGGSGNTIYF.